The 19 T cell receptor beta chains listed next were all sequenced from one sample in a study of PD-1 blockade in classical Hodgkin lymphoma. Repertoires were generated with immunoSEQ multiplex PCR, while TCRdb's copy carries only in-frame clones and drops some. Among 55,000 to 80,000 clones, roughly 91% were seen once, and the ten largest hold roughly 8%. Each patient's relapse followed autologous stem cell transplantation, and brentuximab vedotin exposure varied. The sequenced sample was peripheral blood mononuclear cells (PBMCs), obtained at baseline. The receptors stem from a human donor with classical Hodgkin lymphoma.

In nucleotides, the CDR3 is TGTGCCAGCAGTTTCGTTAACGGGAAGCAGTTCTTC. This translates into CASSFVNGKQFF. The chain joins TRBV28 to TRBJ2-1; D might be TRBD2 (5 bases). Per the germline V gene, CDR1 is MDHEN and CDR2 is SYDVKM. Trimming removed 3 bases from V and 11 bases from J, with 11 bases in between. The CDR3 is 12 residues long.

This sequence joins TRBV2 and TRBJ2-2; possibly TRBD2 for D (5 bases). V was cut by 6 bases and J by 5 bases, with 10 bases left in between. CDR3 length: 13 residues. CDR1 SNHLY and CDR2 FYNNEI come from the germline V gene. The CDR3 is CASSVRLTGELFF. The CDR3 DNA sequence: TGTGCCAGCAGCGTTAGACTAACCGGGGAGCTGTTTTTT. The whole variable domain, filled in from reference TRBV2 and TRBJ2-2, reads EPEVTQTPSHQVTQMGQEVILRCVPISNHLYFYWYRQILGQKVEFLVSFYNNEISEKSEIFDDQFSVERPDGSNFTLKIRSTKLEDSAMYFCASSVRLTGELFFGEGSRLTVL.

V usage is TRBV27 and J usage is TRBJ1-3, with D perhaps TRBD1 (6 bases). The CDR3 is made up of 16 amino acids. V was cut by 4 bases and J by 1 base, with 14 bases left in between. CDR1 MNHEY and CDR2 SMNVEV come from the germline V gene (reference sequence). The CDR3 loop is CASSSTGTLSGNTIYF. For the CDR3, the DNA is TGTGCCAGCAGTTCAACCGGGACACTGTCTGGAAACACCATATATTTT.

The rearrangement links TRBV5-1 to TRBJ2-3; the match to TRBD1 covers 7 bases. V lost 3 bases to trimming and J lost 0 bases; unmatched junction nucleotides: 7. The V gene's germline CDR1 is SGHRS and CDR2 YFSETQ. CDR3 length: 16 residues. This chain's CDR3 is CASSSRRTGSTDTQYF. The CDR3 DNA follows: TGCGCCAGCAGCTCCAGACGGACAGGAAGCACAGATACGCAGTATTTT. Complete variable domain (other parts from reference TRBV5-1 and TRBJ2-3): KAGVTQTPRYLIKTRGQQVTLSCSPISGHRSVSWYQQTPGQGLQFLFEYFSETQRNKGNFPGRFSGRQFSNSRSEMNVSTLELGDSALYLCASSSRRTGSTDTQYFGPGTRLTVL.

The gene calls are TRBV15 and TRBJ1-4; 8 positions agree with TRBD1. The length of the CDR3 is 16 residues. Trimming at V came to 1 base and at J to 6 bases, leaving 7 bases not matched to a gene. Germline loops: CDR1 LNHNV, CDR2 YYDKDF (reference sequence). CDR3 loop: CATSRGQQGGHEKLFF. The CDR3 DNA sequence: TGTGCCACCAGCAGAGGGCAACAGGGGGGACATGAAAAACTGTTTTTT.

This chain uses TRBV10-1 with TRBJ2-5; weak D call: TRBD1 (6 bases). Germline lookup yields CDR1 WNHNN and CDR2 SYGVQD (reference sequence). Trimming removed 8 bases at V and 5 bases at J, with 21 bases between. This CDR3 is built from 15 residues. The CDR3 DNA reads as TGCGCCAGCCCCTCCCAGGGGCCTTCCCTGGAGACCCAGTACTTC. Its translation is CASPSQGPSLETQYF.

This chain uses TRBV19 with TRBJ1-2; D unclear. Germline V gene sequence: CDR1 LNHDA, CDR2 SQIVND (reference sequence). V shed 5 bases and J shed 9 bases, with 10 bases lying between them. There are 11 residues in the CDR3. CDR3 protein: CASSFDWSYTF. The CDR3 DNA reads as TGTGCCAGTAGTTTTGACTGGAGCTACACCTTC. Filled out from reference TRBV19 and TRBJ1-2, the complete variable domain reads DGGITQSPKYLFRKEGQNVTLSCEQNLNHDAMYWYRQDPGQGLRLIYYSQIVNDFQKGDIAEGYSVSREKKESFPLTVTSAQKNPTAFYLCASSFDWSYTFGSGTRLTVV.

This clone was detected only once. This rearrangement joins TRBV19 to TRBJ2-2; TRBD2 matches at 7 bases. Germline V gene data show CDR1 as LNHDA and CDR2 as SQIVND (reference sequence). The V and J ends lost 9 bases and 2 bases, in that order; junction bases with no gene match: 12. The length of the CDR3 is 16 residues. Here the CDR3 DNA reads TGTGCCAGCCGCGAGTGGGCTAGCGGTAACACCGGGGAGCTGTTTTTT. Its translation: CASREWASGNTGELFF.

The chain recombines TRBV10-3 with TRBJ2-7; D gene unclear. This CDR3 spans 14 amino acids. Trimming removed 6 bases from V and 5 bases from J, with 17 bases in between. Germline-derived CDR1 and CDR2 are ENHRY and SYGVKD. The CDR3 DNA is TGTGCCATCAGGGTCCCAGCCCCCTTAAACGAGCAGTACTTC. Its protein product is CAIRVPAPLNEQYF.

This clone has just a few counts. The V gene is TRBV30, the J gene TRBJ2-3; 9 bases line up with TRBD1. V shed 8 bases, J shed 4 bases, and the junction held 13 bases outside the gene matches. The CDR3 loop spans 15 amino acids. Germline-derived CDR1 and CDR2 are GTSNPN and SVGIG (reference sequence). CDR3 coding DNA: TGTGCCGGCAACTGGGACAGGGAATTTCCAGATACGCAGTATTTT. Translated: CAGNWDREFPDTQYF.

This chain connects TRBV5-6 to TRBJ1-1; D is undetermined. The CDR3 is 14 residues long. CDR1 is SGHDT and CDR2 is YYEEEE in the germline V gene. V shed 4 bases and J shed 1 base, with 11 bases lying between them. The DNA of the CDR3 is TGTGCCAGCAGCGAAGACCTGAGGAACACTGAAGCTTTCTTT. This gives the protein CASSEDLRNTEAFF.

V gene TRBV19 combines with J gene TRBJ2-4; 10 nucleotides align to TRBD2. V lost 5 bases and J lost 8; bases outside the gene matches: 9. Looked up from germline, CDR1 is LNHDA and CDR2 is SQIVND (reference sequence). The CDR3 has 15 amino acids. Here the CDR3 reads CASSELLAGLDIQYF. CDR3 bases: TGTGCCAGTAGTGAGTTACTAGCGGGGTTGGACATTCAGTACTTC.

V gene TRBV30 combines with J gene TRBJ1-1, with D perhaps matching TRBD1 (6 bases). The CDR3 has 14 residues. Per the germline V gene, CDR1 is GTSNPN and CDR2 is SVGIG (reference sequence). V lost 2 bases, J lost 0 bases, and 10 bases lay in between. CDR3 protein: CAWSKDSVNTEAFF. The CDR3 nucleotides read TGTGCCTGGAGTAAGGACAGTGTGAACACTGAAGCTTTCTTT.

This clone was counted a single time. The gene calls are TRBV4-1 and TRBJ2-3; possibly TRBD1 or TRBD2 for D (5 bases each). The ends were cut back, 0 bases at V and 3 bases at J, with 10 bases in the middle. The CDR3 totals 15 residues. CDR1 MGHRA and CDR2 YSYEKL come from the germline V gene. The CDR3 nucleotides are TGCGCCAGCAGCCAAGAATGGGGGATAACAGATACGCAGTATTTT. It codes for CASSQEWGITDTQYF.

V and J are TRBV15 and TRBJ2-3; D not resolved. V was cut by 3 bases and J by 0 bases, with 10 bases left in between. Germline CDR1 reads LNHNV; CDR2 reads YYDKDF (reference sequence). This CDR3 contains 15 residues. DNA of the CDR3: TGTGCCACCAGCAGCTTAATTCCGAGCACAGATACGCAGTATTTT. It translates to CATSSLIPSTDTQYF.

The chain has TRBV5-1 and TRBJ2-3; 9 bases are a match to TRBD1. This CDR3 is 16 amino acids long. V dropped 0 bases and J dropped 3; count of bases not matched to a gene: 5. Looked up from germline, CDR1 is SGHRS and CDR2 is YFSETQ. The CDR3 DNA reads TGCGCCAGCAGCTTGGGGGACAGGGATTTGACAGATACGCAGTATTTT. Translation: CASSLGDRDLTDTQYF.

This clone is a singleton in its sample. The V call is TRBV27, the J call TRBJ2-1; a weak D match, TRBD2 (5 bases). The V and J ends lost 8 bases and 6 bases respectively, with 8 bases between them. This CDR3 has 11 amino acids. CDR1 and CDR2 from the germline V gene are MNHEY and SMNVEV (reference sequence). The CDR3 loop reads CASGSVNEQFF. The CDR3 coding sequence is TGTGCCAGCGGGAGCGTCAATGAGCAGTTCTTC.

The chain joins TRBV5-3 to TRBJ2-7; possible D gene TRBD1, 6 bases. TRBV5-3 is labeled an ORF, and its function is uncertain. The CDR3 sequence is 14 residues long. Trimming stripped 8 bases from V and 4 bases from J, with 19 bases between. The CDR3 here is CASSRGDPEYEQYF. The CDR3 region has the DNA TGTGCCAGCAGCAGGGGTGACCCCGAGTACGAGCAGTACTTC.

This sequence joins TRBV4-2 and TRBJ1-2; D gene uncertain. The CDR3 runs 13 residues. The V gene lost 0 bases and the J gene lost 11 bases, with 13 bases spanning the gap. Germline V gene data show CDR1 as LGHNA and CDR2 as YNFKEQ. CDR3 sequence (DNA): TGTGCCAGCAGCCAAGATCTGCAGGTCCAGTACACCTTC. This sequence encodes CASSQDLQVQYTF.